This TCR beta chain was captured in a study of blood T cells in healthy people across ages. This clonotype appeared a single time. Trimming took off 6 bases at V and 1 base at J, with 15 bases between the two ends. The CDR3 is 15 residues long. CDR1 SNHLY and CDR2 FYNNEI come from the germline V gene. Per-sample PBMC isolation yielded at least 7 million cells. Using a J-beta primer mix together with a sample-barcoded 5' primer, a second PCR was run for roughly 6 to 11 cycles. TCRdb re-derived calls from the 5' RACE reads in MiXCR, one entry per CDR3 protein. Of 700,000 to 1,000,000 distinct CDR3 sequences in the sample, 44% were seen once.

This sequence originates from a man between 60 and 75 years old in good health. Sequences were obtained from blood. The chain couples TRBV2 to TRBJ1-1; D may be TRBD1 (6 bases). CDR3 coding DNA: TGTGCCAGCAGGATAGACAGGCCAACGAACACTGAAGCTTTCTTT. It is translated as CASRIDRPTNTEAFF. Filled out from reference TRBV2 and TRBJ1-1, the complete variable domain reads EPEVTQTPSHQVTQMGQEVILRCVPISNHLYFYWYRQILGQKVEFLVSFYNNEISEKSEIFDDQFSVERPDGSNFTLKIRSTKLEDSAMYFCASRIDRPTNTEAFFGQGTRLTVV.